This section outlines one T cell receptor beta chain sequence together with its context. Its antigen remains unidentified. This sample was included in a study of cytotoxic CD8 clonotypes in ibrutinib-treated CLL. Overall study results and limits: Whereas clonality rose at ibrutinib response, it declined toward baseline at progression.

Sequenced by immunoSEQ multiplex PCR; TCRdb stores in-frame clones only, minus some. The data contain fewer than 10,000 clones, roughly three quarters of them singletons. V was pared by 3 bases and J by 5 bases, with 16 bases of the junction left unmatched. Germline CDR1 is MNHEY and CDR2 is SMNVEV (reference sequence). The CDR3 extends over 17 amino acids. The TCR sequence derives from a human donor with chronic lymphocytic leukemia. The V and J genes are TRBV27 and TRBJ2-7, with 7 bases fitting TRBD1. The sample here was PBMCs, taken before ibrutinib treatment. CDR3 in amino acids: CASSFSLSGRGIDEQYF. In DNA form, the CDR3 reads TGTGCCAGCAGTTTTAGTTTGTCGGGCAGGGGGATCGACGAGCAGTACTTC.